The 10 T cell receptor beta chains presented below share a single source sample, sequenced in a study of shared clonotypes between healthy human individuals. Naive CD8 isolation took CD45RO-negative cells positively selected for CCR7 and excluded terminally differentiated effector memory CD45RA+ cells. Assay used: immunoSEQ multiplex PCR; TCRdb lists only in-frame clones, some missing. The sample comprises around 2,000,000 clones, 85% to 95% of which are singletons, and under 1.5% rests with the top ten. Sequencing was performed on naive CD8+ T cells sorted from blood. The origin of the receptors is a man younger than 35 in good health.

The chain uses TRBV7-2 and TRBJ2-5, with D possibly called TRBD1 or TRBD2 (5 bases each). The CDR3 length is 16 residues. The V and J ends lost 3 bases and 1 base respectively, with 15 bases between them. Germline V gene lookup returns CDR1 SGHTA and CDR2 FQGNSA. CDR3 nucleotide sequence: TGTGCCAGCAGCTTTTTTCAGTCGGGGACCCAAGAGACCCAGTACTTC. Translation: CASSFFQSGTQETQYF.

CDR3: CASSPPKAGELFF. In DNA form, the CDR3 reads TGTGCCAGTAGTCCCCCGAAGGCCGGGGAGCTGTTTTTT. The rearrangement links TRBV19 to TRBJ2-2; D is uncertain. Trimming pared 5 bases from V and 6 bases from J, leaving 10 bases between. The CDR3 totals 13 residues. CDR1 is LNHDA, CDR2 SQIVND, per germline (reference sequence).

The chain uses TRBV27 and TRBJ2-3; D is uncertain. V shed 5 bases and J shed 6 bases, with 18 bases lying between them. CDR1 is MNHEY, CDR2 SMNVEV, per germline (reference sequence). The CDR3 contains 15 residues. The CDR3 DNA sequence: TGTGCCAGCAGTCCCCTCCCCCCCAGCCAGGATACGCAGTATTTT. It codes for CASSPLPPSQDTQYF.

The chain joins TRBV27 to TRBJ1-6; D is uncertain. This CDR3 contains 15 residues. V was clipped by 2 bases and J by 8 bases, with 13 bases between them. Germline CDR1 is MNHEY and CDR2 is SMNVEV (reference sequence). The CDR3 nucleotides are TGTGCCAGCAGTTTAGCGGTGGAGGGATATTCACCCCTCCACTTT. As protein: CASSLAVEGYSPLHF.

The sample holds one count of this clone. Other nucleotide sequences from this sample produce the same CDR3. V gene TRBV6-5 combines with J gene TRBJ2-7, with D possibly matching TRBD2 (5 bases). The CDR3 loop spans 14 amino acids. The germline V gene encodes CDR1 MNHEY and CDR2 SVGAGI. V was shortened by 0 bases and J by 3 bases, with 9 bases between the two germline ends. The CDR3 loop reads CASSYSTAGYEQYF. Here the CDR3 DNA reads TGTGCCAGCAGTTACTCGACTGCGGGCTACGAGCAGTACTTC.

The CDR3 sequence: CASSADGGAQYF. The DNA of the CDR3 is TGTGCCAGCAGCGCCGACGGCGGGGCCCAGTACTTC. V and J are TRBV11-2 and TRBJ2-5; TRBD2 is a possible D gene (6 bases). The length of the CDR3 is 12 residues. V lost 5 bases to trimming and J lost 9 bases, with 13 bases between them. CDR1 is SGHAT, CDR2 FQNNGV, per germline.

The CDR3 here is CASSLDAGSDTQYF. The CDR3 DNA reads TGTGCCAGCAGCTTAGATGCAGGGTCAGATACGCAGTATTTT. The V call is TRBV13, the J call TRBJ2-3, with D perhaps TRBD1 (5 bases). The germline CDR1 and CDR2 sequences are PRHDT and FYEKMQ (reference sequence). The V gene lost 1 base and the J gene lost 4 bases, with 9 bases spanning the gap. The CDR3 contains 14 residues. The full variable domain, rest sourced from reference TRBV13 and TRBJ2-3, is AAGVIQSPRHLIKEKRETATLKCYPIPRHDTVYWYQQGPGQDPQFLISFYEKMQSDKGSIPDRFSAQQFSDYHSELNMSSLELGDSALYFCASSLDAGSDTQYFGPGTRLTVL.

The CDR3 DNA sequence: TGTGCCAGCAGCCCCAACTGGGAGGGGACGACCGGGGAGCTGTTTTTT. Protein sequence: CASSPNWEGTTGELFF. The chain couples TRBV7-3 to TRBJ2-2, with 7 bases aligning to TRBD2. CDR3 length: 16 residues. After removal of 5 bases from V and 5 bases from J, the junction contained 11 bases not matched to a gene. Germline V CDR1 and CDR2: SGHTA, FQGTGA.

The rearrangement uses TRBV28 and TRBJ1-1, with D perhaps TRBD1 (5 bases). Per germline, CDR1 MDHEN and CDR2 SYDVKM. V was trimmed by 4 bases and J by 1 base, leaving 7 bases between them. The CDR3 runs to 13 residues. The CDR3 bases are TGTGCCAGCAGTTCAAGGGGGAACACTGAAGCTTTCTTT. Its protein product is CASSSRGNTEAFF. The complete variable domain, with remaining parts taken from reference TRBV28 and TRBJ1-1, reads DVKVTQSSRYLVKRTGEKVFLECVQDMDHENMFWYRQDPGLGLRLIYFSYDVKMKEKGDIPEGYSVSREKKERFSLILESASTNQTSMYLCASSSRGNTEAFFGQGTRLTVV.

The count of this clone is one. V usage is TRBV7-9 and J usage is TRBJ1-2; D unclear. The CDR3 covers 16 residues. The V gene lost 5 bases and the J gene lost 5 bases, with 21 bases spanning the gap. Germline-derived CDR1 and CDR2 are SEHNR and FQNEAQ (reference sequence). The CDR3 loop is CASSVNTPLPGYGYTF. The DNA of the CDR3 is TGTGCCAGCAGCGTCAACACACCCCTTCCTGGATATGGCTACACCTTC.